The rows below give T cell receptor beta chains drawn from one sample of a study of T cells in Graves' hyperthyroidism and ophthalmopathy. TCRdb used MiXCR to reprocess the multiplex PCR reads, holding one entry per CDR3 protein. The table includes about 480,000 distinct CDR3 sequences, approximately 24% detected once. Sequencing was done on a sample of blood. These receptors were collected from a woman in her 30s with Graves' ophthalmopathy. Each CDR3 is given with its conserved first and last residue. A D gene is named only where the DNA matches it firmly. Clone size appears in some rows only: once, few, many, or a class for an expanded clone.

clone size: few
CDR3 length: 16
D gene: NA
J gene: TRBJ2-5
V gene: TRBV20-1
CDR3 protein: CSARAPKGRREETQYF
CDR3 DNA: TGCAGTGCTAGAGCCCCAAAGGGGCGGAGGGAGGAGACCCAGTACTTC

clone size: NA
CDR3 length: 13
D gene: NA
J gene: TRBJ2-7
V gene: TRBV2
CDR3 protein: CASRQVPDGGQYF
CDR3 DNA: TGTGCCAGCAGACAGGTGCCGGATGGGGGGCAGTACTTC

clone size: few
CDR3 length: 15
D gene: TRBD1
J gene: TRBJ2-7
V gene: TRBV6-5
CDR3 protein: CASSYSRGTGYEQYF
CDR3 DNA: TGTGCCAGCAGTTACTCCCGCGGGACAGGGTACGAGCAGTACTTC

clone size: many
CDR3 length: 16
D gene: NA
J gene: TRBJ1-2
V gene: TRBV27
CDR3 protein: CASSSERDLRRGGYTF
CDR3 DNA: TGTGCCAGCAGTTCCGAACGGGACCTAAGGCGGGGTGGCTACACCTTC

clone size: NA
CDR3 length: 13
D gene: NA
J gene: TRBJ1-5
V gene: TRBV29-1
CDR3 protein: CSAVLDSDQPQHF
CDR3 DNA: TGCAGCGCAGTACTCGACAGTGATCAGCCCCAGCATTTT

clone size: NA
CDR3 length: 13
D gene: NA
J gene: TRBJ1-5
V gene: TRBV6-7
CDR3 protein: CASSLPGGQPQHF
CDR3 DNA: TGTGCCAGCAGCCTCCCGGGAGGGCAGCCCCAGCATTTT

clone size: few
CDR3 length: 14
D gene: NA
J gene: TRBJ2-3
V gene: TRBV7-8
CDR3 protein: CASSLGGRADTQYF
CDR3 DNA: TGTGCCAGCAGCTTAGGAGGGCGGGCAGATACGCAGTATTTT

clone size: few
CDR3 length: 15
D gene: NA
J gene: TRBJ1-2
V gene: TRBV12-3/TRBV12-4
CDR3 protein: CASRKGTNPHHGYTF
CDR3 DNA: TGTGCCAGCAGGAAGGGTACAAATCCCCACCATGGCTACACCTTC

clone size: NA
CDR3 length: 15
D gene: NA
J gene: TRBJ1-2
V gene: TRBV12-3/TRBV12-4
CDR3 protein: CASSLGLGSNYGYTF
CDR3 DNA: TGTGCCAGCAGTTTAGGGTTGGGGTCTAACTATGGCTACACCTTC

clone size: few
CDR3 length: 16
D gene: TRBD2
J gene: TRBJ2-7
V gene: TRBV11-2
CDR3 protein: CASSLVGSGGAGEQYF
CDR3 DNA: TGTGCCAGCAGCTTAGTAGGTAGCGGGGGGGCGGGAGAGCAGTACTTC

clone size: NA
CDR3 length: 16
D gene: TRBD1
J gene: TRBJ2-5
V gene: TRBV11-2
CDR3 protein: CASSSHSRTGRKTQYF
CDR3 DNA: TGTGCCAGCAGCTCGCACTCCCGGACAGGGCGGAAGACCCAGTACTTC

clone size: many
CDR3 length: 15
D gene: TRBD1
J gene: TRBJ1-2
V gene: TRBV6-1
CDR3 protein: CASTLDRAVNYGYTF
CDR3 DNA: TGTGCCAGCACTCTCGACAGGGCGGTTAACTATGGCTACACCTTC

clone size: NA
CDR3 length: 15
D gene: TRBD2
J gene: TRBJ2-5
V gene: TRBV20-1
CDR3 protein: CSASRTGGADETQYF
CDR3 DNA: TGCAGTGCTAGTCGTACCGGGGGGGCCGATGAGACCCAGTACTTC

clone size: many
CDR3 length: 15
D gene: NA
J gene: TRBJ2-2
V gene: TRBV28
CDR3 protein: CASSWGADNTGELFF
CDR3 DNA: TGTGCCAGCAGCTGGGGGGCCGATAACACCGGGGAGCTGTTTTTT

clone size: many
CDR3 length: 16
D gene: NA
J gene: TRBJ2-2
V gene: TRBV2
CDR3 protein: CASSGPTGIGTGELFF
CDR3 DNA: TGTGCCAGCAGTGGACCTACAGGGATTGGCACCGGGGAGCTGTTTTTT

clone size: many
CDR3 length: 15
D gene: NA
J gene: TRBJ2-7
V gene: TRBV7-9
CDR3 protein: CASSSQGGFSYEQYF
CDR3 DNA: TGTGCCAGCAGCTCCCAGGGTGGTTTCTCCTACGAGCAGTACTTC

clone size: NA
CDR3 length: 13
D gene: NA
J gene: TRBJ1-1
V gene: TRBV7-8
CDR3 protein: CASSPRVATEAFF
CDR3 DNA: TGTGCCAGCAGCCCCAGGGTGGCCACTGAAGCTTTCTTT